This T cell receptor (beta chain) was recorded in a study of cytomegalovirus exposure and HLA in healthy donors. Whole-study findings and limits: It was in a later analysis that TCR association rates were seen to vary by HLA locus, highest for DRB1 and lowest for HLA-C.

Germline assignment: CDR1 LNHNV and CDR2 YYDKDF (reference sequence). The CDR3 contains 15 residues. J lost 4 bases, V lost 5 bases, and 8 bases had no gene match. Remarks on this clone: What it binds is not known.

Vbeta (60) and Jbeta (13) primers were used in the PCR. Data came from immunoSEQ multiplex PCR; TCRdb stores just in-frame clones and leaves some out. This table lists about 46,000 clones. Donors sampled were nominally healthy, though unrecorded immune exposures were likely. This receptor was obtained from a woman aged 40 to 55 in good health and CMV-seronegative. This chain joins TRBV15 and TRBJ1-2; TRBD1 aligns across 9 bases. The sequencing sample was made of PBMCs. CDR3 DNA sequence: TGTGCCACCAGCGCCGACAGGGGGGTGGCCTATGGCTACACCTTC. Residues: CATSADRGVAYGYTF.